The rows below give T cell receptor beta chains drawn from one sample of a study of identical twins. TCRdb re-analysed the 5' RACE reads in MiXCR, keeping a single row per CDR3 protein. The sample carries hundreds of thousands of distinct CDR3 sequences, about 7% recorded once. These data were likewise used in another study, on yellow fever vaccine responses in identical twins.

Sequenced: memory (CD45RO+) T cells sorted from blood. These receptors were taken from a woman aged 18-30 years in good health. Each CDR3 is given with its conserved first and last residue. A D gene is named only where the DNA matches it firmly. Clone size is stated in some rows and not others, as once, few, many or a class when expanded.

CDR3aa: CASSYSNREGEQFF
CDR3nt: TGTGCCAGCAGTTACTCCAACAGGGAAGGTGAGCAGTTCTTC
v_gene: TRBV6-5
j_gene: TRBJ2-1
d_gene: -
abundance: many

CDR3aa: CASSLRDSGGAFF
CDR3nt: TGTGCCAGCAGCTTAAGGGACAGCGGAGGAGCTTTCTTT
v_gene: TRBV11-2
j_gene: TRBJ1-1
d_gene: TRBD1
abundance: -

CDR3aa: CASSPSGAPGTEAFF
CDR3nt: TGTGCCAGCTCACCATCGGGGGCGCCGGGCACTGAAGCTTTCTTT
v_gene: TRBV18
j_gene: TRBJ1-1
d_gene: -
abundance: -

CDR3aa: CASSEGQGGTGELFF
CDR3nt: TGTGCCAGCAGTGAAGGACAGGGTGGGACCGGGGAGCTGTTTTTT
v_gene: TRBV25-1
j_gene: TRBJ2-2
d_gene: TRBD1
abundance: many

CDR3aa: CASSGGQLYNEQFF
CDR3nt: TGCGCCAGCAGCGGGGGACAGCTTTACAATGAGCAGTTCTTC
v_gene: TRBV5-1
j_gene: TRBJ2-1
d_gene: TRBD1
abundance: few

CDR3aa: CSARDFYEQFF
CDR3nt: TGCAGTGCTAGAGATTTTTATGAGCAGTTCTTC
v_gene: TRBV20-1
j_gene: TRBJ2-1
d_gene: -
abundance: many

CDR3aa: CASTLGGSGGVGTQYF
CDR3nt: TGTGCCAGCACCCTGGGTGGTAGCGGGGGGGTAGGTACGCAGTATTTT
v_gene: TRBV12-3/TRBV12-4
j_gene: TRBJ2-3
d_gene: TRBD2
abundance: few

CDR3aa: CASSLMGTSTDTQYF
CDR3nt: TGTGCCAGCAGTTTAATGGGGACCAGCACAGATACGCAGTATTTT
v_gene: TRBV7-3
j_gene: TRBJ2-3
d_gene: -
abundance: -

CDR3aa: CASSYGQGVEKLFF
CDR3nt: TGTGCCAGCAGTTACGGACAGGGGGTGGAAAAACTGTTTTTT
v_gene: TRBV6-5
j_gene: TRBJ1-4
d_gene: TRBD1
abundance: -

CDR3aa: CAISQGPLAQETQYF
CDR3nt: TGTGCCATCAGCCAGGGGCCGCTGGCCCAAGAGACCCAGTACTTC
v_gene: TRBV10-3
j_gene: TRBJ2-5
d_gene: -
abundance: few

CDR3aa: CASLTVNEQFF
CDR3nt: TGCGCCAGCCTGACGGTAAATGAGCAGTTCTTC
v_gene: TRBV5-1
j_gene: TRBJ2-1
d_gene: -
abundance: -

CDR3aa: CASSSRLAGGEGNEQFF
CDR3nt: TGTGCCAGCAGTTCAAGACTAGCGGGAGGGGAGGGGAATGAGCAGTTCTTC
v_gene: TRBV12-3/TRBV12-4
j_gene: TRBJ2-1
d_gene: TRBD2
abundance: few

CDR3aa: CASSLLWRVDPYTDTQYF
CDR3nt: TGTGCCAGCAGCTTGTTGTGGCGGGTGGACCCGTACACAGATACGCAGTATTTT
v_gene: TRBV5-5
j_gene: TRBJ2-3
d_gene: -
abundance: many

CDR3aa: CASSLALGDTDTQYF
CDR3nt: TGTGCCAGCAGCTTAGCTCTGGGAGACACAGATACGCAGTATTTT
v_gene: TRBV7-9
j_gene: TRBJ2-3
d_gene: -
abundance: few

CDR3aa: CASSLVRASTNTGELFF
CDR3nt: TGCGCCAGCAGCTTGGTACGGGCCAGTACGAACACCGGGGAGCTGTTTTTT
v_gene: TRBV5-1
j_gene: TRBJ2-2
d_gene: -
abundance: many

CDR3aa: CASSFQGSGANVLTF
CDR3nt: TGTGCCAGCAGTTTTCAGGGGTCTGGGGCCAACGTCCTGACTTTC
v_gene: TRBV28
j_gene: TRBJ2-6
d_gene: -
abundance: -

CDR3aa: CAISDGGGKTQYF
CDR3nt: TGTGCCATCAGTGATGGGGGGGGTAAAACCCAGTACTTC
v_gene: TRBV10-3
j_gene: TRBJ2-5
d_gene: TRBD2
abundance: few

CDR3aa: CSARESSASIYEQYF
CDR3nt: TGCAGTGCTAGAGAATCTTCGGCCAGCATCTACGAGCAGTACTTC
v_gene: TRBV20-1
j_gene: TRBJ2-7
d_gene: -
abundance: -

CDR3aa: CSASGGSGSNEQYF
CDR3nt: TGCAGCGCCAGTGGGGGTAGCGGGAGTAACGAGCAGTACTTC
v_gene: TRBV29-1
j_gene: TRBJ2-7
d_gene: TRBD2
abundance: many

CDR3aa: CASSQQQGSGNTIYF
CDR3nt: TGTGCCAGCAGCCAGCAACAAGGCTCTGGAAACACCATATATTTT
v_gene: TRBV4-2
j_gene: TRBJ1-3
d_gene: -
abundance: -

CDR3aa: CASSLAGAGGLDTQYF
CDR3nt: TGCGCCAGCAGCTTGGCTGGCGCGGGGGGGCTTGATACGCAGTATTTT
v_gene: TRBV5-1
j_gene: TRBJ2-3
d_gene: TRBD2
abundance: many

CDR3aa: CASSLTSGSVSYNEQFF
CDR3nt: TGCGCCAGCAGCTTGACTAGCGGGAGTGTCTCCTACAATGAGCAGTTCTTC
v_gene: TRBV5-1
j_gene: TRBJ2-1
d_gene: TRBD2
abundance: -

CDR3aa: CSAGQTGFPGANVLTF
CDR3nt: TGCAGTGCTGGGCAGACAGGGTTCCCTGGGGCCAACGTCCTGACTTTC
v_gene: TRBV20-1
j_gene: TRBJ2-6
d_gene: TRBD1
abundance: -

CDR3aa: CSVGDSYNEQFF
CDR3nt: TGCAGCGTTGGGGACAGCTACAATGAGCAGTTCTTC
v_gene: TRBV29-1
j_gene: TRBJ2-1
d_gene: TRBD1
abundance: few

CDR3aa: CAGKDLLLDEQFF
CDR3nt: TGTGCCGGAAAGGACTTACTCCTCGATGAGCAGTTCTTC
v_gene: TRBV2
j_gene: TRBJ2-1
d_gene: -
abundance: many

CDR3aa: CASSRTDNSPLHF
CDR3nt: TGTGCCAGCAGCCGTACAGATAATTCACCCCTCCACTTT
v_gene: TRBV28
j_gene: TRBJ1-6
d_gene: -
abundance: many

CDR3aa: CASSRISPGQGAHEQFF
CDR3nt: TGTGCCAGCAGTCGAATTTCACCGGGACAGGGGGCGCATGAGCAGTTCTTC
v_gene: TRBV6-4
j_gene: TRBJ2-1
d_gene: TRBD1
abundance: few

CDR3aa: CSASSGINQPQHF
CDR3nt: TGCAGTGCTAGTTCCGGGATCAATCAGCCCCAGCATTTT
v_gene: TRBV20-1
j_gene: TRBJ1-5
d_gene: -
abundance: many

CDR3aa: CASNPGVSGELFF
CDR3nt: TGTGCCAGCAATCCCGGGGTGTCCGGGGAGCTGTTTTTT
v_gene: TRBV4-2
j_gene: TRBJ2-2
d_gene: -
abundance: -

CDR3aa: CASSQGISTEAFF
CDR3nt: TGTGCCAGCAGCCAAGGGATAAGCACTGAAGCTTTCTTT
v_gene: TRBV3-1
j_gene: TRBJ1-1
d_gene: -
abundance: few

CDR3aa: CASSPLGQGISGNTIYF
CDR3nt: TGTGCCAGCTCACCCTTGGGACAGGGGATCTCTGGAAACACCATATATTTT
v_gene: TRBV18
j_gene: TRBJ1-3
d_gene: TRBD1
abundance: -

CDR3aa: CASSLLNTEAFF
CDR3nt: TGTGCCAGCAGTTTACTGAACACTGAAGCTTTCTTT
v_gene: TRBV28
j_gene: TRBJ1-1
d_gene: -
abundance: many

CDR3aa: CASTLGGGETQYF
CDR3nt: TGTGCCAGCACCCTAGGGGGAGGGGAGACCCAGTACTTC
v_gene: TRBV12-3/TRBV12-4
j_gene: TRBJ2-5
d_gene: -
abundance: many